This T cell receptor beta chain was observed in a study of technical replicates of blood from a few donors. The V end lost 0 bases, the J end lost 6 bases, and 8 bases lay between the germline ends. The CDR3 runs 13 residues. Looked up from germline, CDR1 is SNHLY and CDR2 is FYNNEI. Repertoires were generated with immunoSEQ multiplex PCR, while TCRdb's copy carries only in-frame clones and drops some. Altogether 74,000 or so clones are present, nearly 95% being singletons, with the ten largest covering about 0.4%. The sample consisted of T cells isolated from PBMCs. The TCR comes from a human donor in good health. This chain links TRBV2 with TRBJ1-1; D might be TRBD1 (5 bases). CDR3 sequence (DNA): TGTGCCAGCAGTGAAGCTCGGGGGGCTGAAGCTTTCTTT. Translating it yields CASSEARGAEAFF.